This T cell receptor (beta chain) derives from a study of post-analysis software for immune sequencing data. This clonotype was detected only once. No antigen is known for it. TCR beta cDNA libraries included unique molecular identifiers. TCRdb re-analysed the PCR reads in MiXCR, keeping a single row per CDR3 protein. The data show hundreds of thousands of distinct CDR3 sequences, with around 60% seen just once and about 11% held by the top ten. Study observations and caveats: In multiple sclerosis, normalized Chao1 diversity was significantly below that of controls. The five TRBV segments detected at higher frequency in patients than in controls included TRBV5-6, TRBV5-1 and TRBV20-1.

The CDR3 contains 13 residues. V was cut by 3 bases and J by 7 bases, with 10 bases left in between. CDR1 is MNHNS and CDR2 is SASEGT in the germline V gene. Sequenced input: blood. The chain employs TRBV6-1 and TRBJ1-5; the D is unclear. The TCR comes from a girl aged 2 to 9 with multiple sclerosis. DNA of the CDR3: TGTGCCAGCAGTGAGGAGGGAAGGCAGCCCCAGCATTTT. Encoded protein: CASSEEGRQPQHF.